This T cell receptor (beta chain) comes out of a study of OX40 agonist ivuxolimab in advanced cancers. Study-wide background: Patients assigned to dose escalation were diagnosed with hepatocellular carcinoma, melanoma, renal cell or head and neck cancer.

Sequenced by immunoSEQ multiplex PCR; TCRdb stores in-frame clones only, minus some. The sample has around 81,000 clones, about 81% seen once; the top ten hold over 5%. Of note for this clone: Its antigen is unknown.

Study-wide results and limits: Averaged across samples, CD8+ T cells carried more expanded clones than CD4+ did.

The germline gives CDR1 SGHVS, CDR2 FQNEAQ. V was clipped by 6 bases and J by 5 bases, with 13 bases between them. The CDR3 runs to 13 residues. This sequence originates from an adult with an advanced solid tumor such as melanoma, head and neck, liver or kidney cancer. Sequenced material: CD4+ or CD8+ T cells sorted from blood, taken in a trial of the OX40 agonist ivuxolimab. The chain is built from TRBV7-8 and TRBJ1-1; maybe TRBD1 (6 bases). The CDR3 DNA follows: TGTGCCAGCAGAAGTACAGGGTTGACTGAAGCTTTCTTT. It encodes CASRSTGLTEAFF.